The T cell receptor beta chain described here comes from a study of cytomegalovirus exposure and HLA in healthy donors. The study, taken as a whole, reports: TCR association rates varied by HLA locus in a later analysis, with DRB1 highest and HLA-C lowest. There were three CMV-associated chains whose specificity for CMV antigens was confirmed in vitro. CMV serostatus was the sole immune exposure information available.

The CDR3 contains 14 residues. Germline lookup yields CDR1 ENHRY and CDR2 SYGVKD. V gave up 2 bases and J gave up 3 bases; unmatched junction bases: 3. The primer mix had 60 Vbeta and 13 Jbeta primers. Clones were read by immunoSEQ multiplex PCR, and TCRdb kept only the in-frame ones, dropping some. The sample has roughly 150,000 clones, about 80% seen once. On this clone: The antigen remains unidentified.

This chain joins TRBV10-3 and TRBJ2-7; 8 nucleotides agree with TRBD1. Material for sequencing was PBMCs. The sequence was collected from a woman between 45 and 60 years old in good health and CMV-seropositive. CDR3 region: CAISEPDRDYEQYF. The CDR3 nucleotides are TGTGCCATCAGTGAGCCGGACAGGGACTACGAGCAGTACTTC.